These T cell receptor beta chains were read from a single sample in a study of T cell repertoires in cytomegalovirus infection. TCRdb re-called the reads through MiXCR, storing one row per CDR3 protein. In the table there are 200,000 to 300,000 distinct CDR3 sequences, roughly 9.1% of which are singletons. Sequencing was done on a sample of PBMCs. All receptors come from a human donor in good health (CMV status not recorded). Some clones in this sample may be carry-over from other donors' samples. The conserved cysteine and the conserved F or W are not part of the CDR3 here.

CDR3 protein: ASSSGLISSPSTDTQY
V gene: TRBV7-9
J gene: TRBJ2-3

CDR3 protein: ASSLVSGHGDEQF
V gene: TRBV7-2
J gene: TRBJ2-1

CDR3 protein: ASSLNGQGPRKKLF
V gene: TRBV6-5
J gene: TRBJ1-4

CDR3 protein: ASSLAGWGGDEQF
V gene: TRBV7-2
J gene: TRBJ2-1

CDR3 protein: ASGSVRDEETQY
V gene: TRBV12-5
J gene: TRBJ2-5

CDR3 protein: ASSFTSGGYNEQF
V gene: TRBV7-8
J gene: TRBJ2-1

CDR3 protein: ASSSPTGGAGGYT
V gene: TRBV7-2
J gene: TRBJ1-2

CDR3 protein: ASSLTANTEAF
V gene: TRBV7-2
J gene: TRBJ1-1

CDR3 protein: SVRVAAFNANYEQY
V gene: TRBV20-1
J gene: TRBJ2-7

CDR3 protein: SARGADRVGLSSYNSPLH
V gene: TRBV20-1
J gene: TRBJ1-6

CDR3 protein: ASSSPTGLFTEAF
V gene: TRBV7-2
J gene: TRBJ1-1

CDR3 protein: ASRDSSRTDTQY
V gene: TRBV12-3/TRBV12-4
J gene: TRBJ2-3

CDR3 protein: SVGGPIGGQGYEQY
V gene: TRBV29-1
J gene: TRBJ2-7

CDR3 protein: ASSYSRGLRQPQH
V gene: TRBV6-8
J gene: TRBJ1-5

CDR3 protein: AGKRLGQGNYGYT
V gene: TRBV30
J gene: TRBJ1-2

CDR3 protein: SARGNLGQGVHYEQY
V gene: TRBV20-1
J gene: TRBJ2-7

CDR3 protein: ASSSTGGGSGYT
V gene: TRBV7-2
J gene: TRBJ1-2

CDR3 protein: ASSSTDRGSNEQY
V gene: TRBV28
J gene: TRBJ2-7

CDR3 protein: ASSLDVSQRFGQPQH
V gene: TRBV7-9
J gene: TRBJ1-5

CDR3 protein: SAGTGADEQF
V gene: TRBV20-1
J gene: TRBJ2-1

CDR3 protein: ASSLVGRGRTEQY
V gene: TRBV7-8
J gene: TRBJ2-7

CDR3 protein: ASSLGTGGNEQF
V gene: TRBV7-6
J gene: TRBJ2-1

CDR3 protein: SVEGSLADTQY
V gene: TRBV29-1
J gene: TRBJ2-3

CDR3 protein: ASRAGTGRLDEQF
V gene: TRBV5-6
J gene: TRBJ2-1

CDR3 protein: ASSLNGVGQGNLNEQF
V gene: TRBV7-3
J gene: TRBJ2-1

CDR3 protein: ASSLGAGIGWNTEAF
V gene: TRBV7-9
J gene: TRBJ1-1

CDR3 protein: ASSESPDPKRDGYT
V gene: TRBV25-1
J gene: TRBJ1-2

CDR3 protein: SARDSSGTSGSLYEQY
V gene: TRBV20-1
J gene: TRBJ2-7

CDR3 protein: SARGDRAGNTIY
V gene: TRBV20-1
J gene: TRBJ1-3

CDR3 protein: ASRIQGYSNQPQH
V gene: TRBV19
J gene: TRBJ1-5

CDR3 protein: ASSLDRSAEAF
V gene: TRBV7-2
J gene: TRBJ1-1

CDR3 protein: SATPKGRPEAF
V gene: TRBV20-1
J gene: TRBJ1-1